Listed below are T cell receptor beta chains from one sample, sequenced in a study of PD-1 blockade in mismatch repair-deficient tumors. Clones were sequenced by immunoSEQ multiplex PCR, and TCRdb holds only the in-frame ones, with some missing. This repertoire shows roughly 110,000 clones, over 65% found once; its top ten account for 4% to 6%. The sequenced sample was peripheral blood, obtained about 60 weeks after starting pembrolizumab. All receptors come from an adult with mismatch repair-deficient cancer. Both conserved end residues are part of each CDR3. A D gene is named only where the DNA matches it firmly. Not every row has a clone size; where given, it reads once, few, many or a size class.

v_gene	d_gene	j_gene	abundance	CDR3aa	CDR3nt
TRBV7-9	TRBD1	TRBJ1-4	.	CASSGQDATNEKLFF	TGTGCCAGCAGCGGACAGGACGCAACTAATGAAAAACTGTTTTTT
TRBV28	TRBD1	TRBJ2-7	.	CASSLRRTGESEQYF	TGTGCCAGCAGTTTAAGGAGGACAGGGGAGAGCGAGCAGTACTTC
TRBV30	.	TRBJ1-2	few	CAWSGLGYTF	TGTGCCTGGAGTGGGCTGGGCTACACCTTC
TRBV9	.	TRBJ2-2	.	CASSVIGETGELFF	TGTGCCAGCAGCGTAATTGGGGAGACCGGGGAGCTGTTTTTT
TRBV9	.	TRBJ2-3	.	CASSVGYDTQYF	TGTGCCAGCAGCGTAGGTTACGATACGCAGTATTTT
TRBV27	.	TRBJ1-1	.	CASSLPGRAEAFF	TGTGCCAGCAGTTTACCAGGGAGGGCTGAAGCTTTCTTT
TRBV30	TRBD1	TRBJ1-3	few	CAWSGDDRVAGNTIYF	TGTGCCTGGAGTGGTGACGACAGGGTGGCTGGAAACACCATATATTTT
TRBV6-5	TRBD1	TRBJ1-5	.	CASILDRRRGPQHF	TGTGCCAGCATTCTGGACAGGCGGCGGGGACCCCAGCATTTT
TRBV29-1	TRBD2	TRBJ2-1	.	CSVTTGLANEQFF	TGCAGCGTGACAACCGGACTAGCGAATGAGCAGTTCTTC
TRBV5-6	TRBD1	TRBJ2-5	.	CASSSPIQGKLETQYF	TGTGCCAGCAGCTCCCCAATACAGGGGAAGTTGGAGACCCAGTACTTC
TRBV6-5	TRBD1	TRBJ1-1	.	CASSYDRGTEAFF	TGTGCCAGCAGTTACGACAGGGGCACTGAAGCTTTCTTT
TRBV7-2	TRBD2	TRBJ2-7	.	CASSFGSGRAGYEQYF	TGTGCCAGCAGCTTCGGGAGCGGGAGGGCCGGCTACGAGCAGTACTTC
TRBV5-4	TRBD1	TRBJ1-1	.	CASRTGLMNTEAFF	TGTGCCAGCCGGACAGGGCTCATGAACACTGAAGCTTTCTTT
TRBV5-6	.	TRBJ1-1	.	CASEDRNTEAFF	TGTGCCAGCGAGGACAGGAACACTGAAGCTTTCTTT
TRBV2	.	TRBJ2-7	few	CASSSWGYYEQYF	TGTGCCAGCAGTTCATGGGGTTACTACGAGCAGTACTTC
TRBV5-4	TRBD1	TRBJ1-4	.	CASSLSRGRGTNEKLFF	TGTGCCAGCAGCTTGAGTAGGGGGCGCGGAACTAATGAAAAACTGTTTTTT
TRBV29-1	.	TRBJ1-2	.	CSVDIGSYTF	TGCAGCGTTGATATTGGGAGCTACACCTTC
TRBV21-1	.	TRBJ2-1	.	CASSKAIAADEQFF	TGTGCCAGCAGCAAAGCGATAGCTGCGGATGAGCAGTTCTTC
TRBV7-2	.	TRBJ2-7	.	CASSPNLYEQYF	TGTGCCAGCAGCCCTAACCTCTACGAGCAGTACTTC
TRBV7-9	.	TRBJ1-4	once	CASSLAGQGREKLFF	TGTGCCAGCAGCTTAGCAGGACAAGGACGCGAAAAACTGTTTTTT
TRBV6-1	.	TRBJ2-2	.	CASSEGLDSANTGELFF	TGTGCCAGCAGTGAGGGCCTGGACAGCGCGAACACCGGGGAGCTGTTTTTT
TRBV7-9	.	TRBJ2-2	few	CASRTVNTGELFF	TGTGCCAGCAGAACGGTGAACACCGGGGAGCTGTTTTTT
TRBV11-3	TRBD1	TRBJ1-4	.	CASRTGQGGEKLFF	TGTGCCAGCAGAACTGGACAGGGAGGTGAAAAACTGTTTTTT
TRBV7-2	.	TRBJ1-2	few	CASSLAAGDNYGYTF	TGTGCCAGCAGCTTAGCAGCAGGGGATAACTATGGCTACACCTTC
TRBV14	TRBD2	TRBJ2-1	.	CASSRGTSGSIYNEQFF	TGTGCCAGCAGCCGAGGGACTAGCGGGAGTATCTACAATGAGCAGTTCTTC
TRBV30	TRBD2	TRBJ2-2	once	CAWSVKASGMYGELFF	TGTGCCTGGAGTGTAAAGGCTAGCGGGATGTACGGGGAGCTGTTTTTT
TRBV10-2	TRBD2	TRBJ2-1	.	CASSVISGSGNEQFF	TGCGCCAGCAGTGTCATTAGCGGGAGTGGAAATGAGCAGTTCTTC
TRBV19	TRBD2	TRBJ2-3	.	CASMASGRAGDTQYF	TGTGCCAGTATGGCTAGCGGGAGAGCTGGTGATACGCAGTATTTT
TRBV7-2	.	TRBJ1-5	once	CASSLGGSSNQPQHF	TGTGCCAGCAGCTTAGGGGGCTCAAGCAATCAGCCCCAGCATTTT
TRBV18	TRBD2	TRBJ2-7	.	CASSPGLAGGYEQYF	TGTGCCAGCTCACCCGGCCTAGCGGGAGGCTACGAGCAGTACTTC
TRBV5-6	.	TRBJ2-1	.	CASSSTDNEQFF	TGTGCCAGCAGCAGCACAGACAATGAGCAGTTCTTC
TRBV9	TRBD2	TRBJ2-7	.	CASSVTGGPGGSYEQYF	TGTGCCAGCAGCGTTACGGGAGGGCCAGGTGGTTCCTACGAGCAGTACTTC
TRBV28	.	TRBJ1-3	.	CASSLVGRGNTIYF	TGTGCCAGCAGTCTGGTCGGAAGGGGAAACACCATATATTTT
TRBV27	TRBD1	TRBJ1-1	.	CASRYQGTGLWAEAFF	TGTGCCAGCAGATACCAAGGGACAGGGCTCTGGGCTGAAGCTTTCTTT
TRBV14	.	TRBJ2-2	.	CASSHVGAGSGGELFF	TGTGCCAGCAGCCATGTGGGGGCCGGGAGTGGCGGGGAGCTGTTTTTT
TRBV6-4	TRBD1	TRBJ2-3	.	CASSAYRGSTDTQYF	TGTGCCAGCAGTGCTTACAGGGGAAGCACAGATACGCAGTATTTT
TRBV30	TRBD1	TRBJ1-1	.	CAWQSDRGMNTEAFF	TGTGCCTGGCAGTCGGACAGGGGAATGAACACTGAAGCTTTCTTT
TRBV30	TRBD1	TRBJ2-1	.	CAWWGGTGDEQFF	TGTGCCTGGTGGGGCGGGACAGGCGATGAGCAGTTCTTC
TRBV9	.	TRBJ2-3	once	CASSVSSESTDTQYF	TGTGCCAGCAGCGTATCGAGCGAGAGCACAGATACGCAGTATTTT
TRBV19	.	TRBJ1-2	.	CASSLGWGYTF	TGTGCCAGTAGTCTAGGGTGGGGCTACACCTTC
TRBV7-9	TRBD1	TRBJ2-1	.	CASRGQGNNEQFF	TGTGCCAGCCGTGGACAGGGGAACAATGAGCAGTTCTTC
TRBV30	.	TRBJ2-5	.	CAWSAGRETQYF	TGTGCCTGGAGTGCAGGGAGGGAGACCCAGTACTTC
TRBV28	.	TRBJ1-2	.	CASSLNRVGGYTF	TGTGCCAGCAGTTTAAACAGGGTTGGCGGCTACACCTTC
TRBV19	.	TRBJ1-1	once	CASSATGLGTEAFF	TGTGCCAGTAGTGCGACGGGTCTGGGCACTGAAGCTTTCTTT
TRBV29-1	TRBD1	TRBJ2-2	.	CSGQGDGGELFF	TGCAGCGGACAGGGGGACGGCGGGGAGCTGTTTTTT